The 23 T cell receptor beta chains below come from one sample, sequenced in a study of shared clonotypes between healthy human individuals. Libraries were prepared by immunoSEQ multiplex PCR; TCRdb keeps only in-frame clonotypes and omits some of them. The sample contains about 600,000 clones, about 96% of which appear only once. Sequenced: naive CD4+ T cells sorted from blood. Stated subset: CD45RA+ positively selected. These receptor sequences come from a woman aged 25 to 39 in good health.

The chain recombines TRBV7-8 with TRBJ2-3; tentatively, D is TRBD1 (5 bases). The V end lost 0 bases, the J end lost 7 bases, and 20 bases lay between the germline ends. This CDR3 contains 17 residues. Germline V lookup: CDR1 SGHVS, CDR2 FQNEAQ. The chain's CDR3 is CASSLAQGRGTGNTQYF. CDR3 in DNA: TGTGCCAGCAGCTTAGCGCAGGGAAGGGGAACTGGAAATACGCAGTATTTT. Full variable domain (remainder filled in from reference TRBV7-8 and TRBJ2-3): GAGVSQSPRYKVAKRGQDVALRCDPISGHVSLFWYQQALGQGPEFLTYFQNEAQLDKSGLPSDRFFAERPEGSVSTLKIQRTQQEDSAVYLCASSLAQGRGTGNTQYFGPGTRLTVL.

This rearrangement joins TRBV18 to TRBJ1-3; TRBD1 aligns across 7 bases. The CDR3 runs 15 residues. Germline lookup yields CDR1 KGHSH and CDR2 LQKENI. V shed 5 bases and J 4 bases; nucleotides not matched to a gene: 8. CDR3 nucleotide sequence: TGTGCCAGCTCATTTACAGGGGAGCCAGGAAACACCATATATTTT. Protein product: CASSFTGEPGNTIYF.

The V and J genes are TRBV5-1 and TRBJ2-3; 9 bases are shared with TRBD2. Germline loops: CDR1 SGHRS, CDR2 YFSETQ. J lost 4 bases, V lost 4 bases, and 7 bases had no gene match. This CDR3 has 15 residues. The CDR3 region is CASSRAREGADTQYF. Here the CDR3 DNA reads TGCGCCAGCAGCCGGGCGCGGGAGGGTGCAGATACGCAGTATTTT.

This sequence joins TRBV19 and TRBJ2-7, with 8 bases identical to TRBD1. After removal of 5 bases from V and 3 bases from J, the junction contained 6 bases not matched to a gene. The V gene's germline CDR1 is LNHDA and CDR2 SQIVND (reference sequence). CDR3 length: 14 amino acids. CDR3 protein: CASSFSTGGYEQYF. CDR3 DNA: TGTGCCAGTAGTTTCTCCACAGGGGGCTACGAGCAGTACTTC. Filled out from reference TRBV19 and TRBJ2-7, the complete variable domain reads DGGITQSPKYLFRKEGQNVTLSCEQNLNHDAMYWYRQDPGQGLRLIYYSQIVNDFQKGDIAEGYSVSREKKESFPLTVTSAQKNPTAFYLCASSFSTGGYEQYFGPGTRLTVT.

The J gene is TRBJ2-5, the V gene TRBV5-1; D is perhaps TRBD2 (5 bases). CDR3 size: 14 residues. CDR1 and CDR2 (germline): SGHRS, YFSETQ. The ends were cut back, 3 bases at V and 0 bases at J, with 9 bases in the middle. The DNA for the CDR3 is TGCGCCAGCAGCTCGCGCGGGTACCAAGAGACCCAGTACTTC. Translating gives CASSSRGYQETQYF. The full variable domain, its missing parts supplied by reference TRBV5-1 and TRBJ2-5, is KAGVTQTPRYLIKTRGQQVTLSCSPISGHRSVSWYQQTPGQGLQFLFEYFSETQRNKGNFPGRFSGRQFSNSRSEMNVSTLELGDSALYLCASSSRGYQETQYFGPGTRLLVL.

V is TRBV18 and J is TRBJ2-7; 10 bases map to TRBD2. Unmatched junction bases numbered 6, after V lost 8 bases and J lost 2 bases. The CDR3 covers 14 residues. Germline values: CDR1 KGHSH, CDR2 LQKENI. In DNA, the CDR3 is TGTGCCAGCACCCGGACTAGCGGAGCCTACGAGCAGTACTTC. Its protein product is CASTRTSGAYEQYF.

The CDR3, as DNA: TGTGCCATCATTGGTTTCCAGGTCCCGGAGTACGAGCAGTACTTC. Protein sequence: CAIIGFQVPEYEQYF. The gene calls are TRBV10-3 and TRBJ2-5; D remains unclear. The end of the DNA aligns better with TRBJ2-7, so the J call may be wrong. Germline CDR1 is ENHRY and CDR2 is SYGVKD. The CDR3 extends over 15 amino acids.

The chain is built from TRBV28 and TRBJ2-7, with 8 bases aligning to TRBD1. Trimming cost V 8 bases and J 0 bases; bases outside gene matches: 3. CDR1 and CDR2 (germline): MDHEN, SYDVKM. This CDR3 has 13 amino acids. The DNA for the CDR3 is TGTGCCAGCGGTACAGGGGGCTCCTACGAGCAGTACTTC. The encoded protein is CASGTGGSYEQYF.

With respect to this clone: Other DNA sequences from this sample encode an identical CDR3 as well. V gene TRBV6-5 combines with J gene TRBJ1-2; 7 nucleotides align to TRBD1. Losses at the gene ends were 0 bases for V and 5 bases for J; bases not matched to a gene: 3. CDR1 is MNHEY and CDR2 is SVGAGI in the germline V gene. This CDR3 region has 14 residues. The CDR3 coding sequence is TGTGCCAGCAGTTACTCCCGACAGGGATATGGCTACACCTTC. Protein product: CASSYSRQGYGYTF.

J is TRBJ2-3 and V is TRBV28, with D unresolved. This CDR3 comprises 15 residues. The ends were cut back, 5 bases at V and 0 bases at J, with 12 bases in the middle. Per the germline V gene, CDR1 is MDHEN and CDR2 is SYDVKM. The DNA for the CDR3 is TGTGCCAGCAGTCTTCCTGGGCGTAGCACAGATACGCAGTATTTT. Protein: CASSLPGRSTDTQYF.

The rearrangement joins TRBV5-4 to TRBJ2-7; D ambiguous. The V and J ends lost 2 bases and 6 bases respectively, with 15 bases between them. The CDR3 has 14 residues. Germline CDR1 is SGHNT and CDR2 is YYREEE (reference sequence). The CDR3 loop reads CASSFSTFLGEQYF. CDR3 bases: TGTGCCAGCAGCTTCTCGACCTTTTTGGGCGAGCAGTACTTC.

This rearrangement joins TRBV4-1 to TRBJ1-4; TRBD1 matches at 8 bases. V trimming: 2 bases; J trimming: 7 bases; junction bases outside the gene matches: 6. There are 15 residues in the CDR3. CDR1 and CDR2 from the germline V gene are MGHRA and YSYEKL. The CDR3 spells CASSQTGGRGEKLFF. The CDR3 region has the DNA TGCGCCAGCAGCCAAACAGGGGGTCGGGGTGAAAAACTGTTTTTT.

This clone has only a few counts. At the DNA level, this CDR3 is encoded by other sequences in the same sample as well. The chain employs TRBV6-5 and TRBJ2-1; D is uncertain. The germline gives CDR1 MNHEY, CDR2 SVGAGI. The CDR3 is 12 residues long. V was trimmed by 4 bases and J by 3 bases, leaving 4 bases between them. CDR3 sequence (DNA): TGTGCCAGCAGTTCCCGCTACAATGAGCAGTTCTTC. This encodes CASSSRYNEQFF.

V gene TRBV27 combines with J gene TRBJ2-7; perhaps TRBD2 as D (6 bases). Germline CDR1 and CDR2: MNHEY and SMNVEV (reference sequence). This CDR3 is 14 amino acids long. V gave up 11 bases and J gave up 2 bases, with 19 bases separating them. In DNA, the CDR3 is TGTGCCGAAACGACCCGGCGGGATCCCTACGAGCAGTACTTC. This codes for CAETTRRDPYEQYF.

This clone was observed a single time. The chain combines TRBV5-4 with TRBJ2-1; perhaps TRBD2 as D (6 bases). CDR1 and CDR2 from the germline V gene are SGHNT and YYREEE (reference sequence). The CDR3 runs to 13 residues. Between the trimmed V and J ends, which lost 9 bases and 8 bases, there was a span of 18 bases. The chain's CDR3 is CATDRGVRDEQFF. The DNA of the CDR3 is TGTGCCACCGATCGCGGGGTCAGGGATGAGCAGTTCTTC.

The chain carries TRBV30 and TRBJ1-4; D possibly corresponds to TRBD1 (5 bases). V lost 8 bases and J 7 bases, leaving 14 bases between the germline ends. CDR1 and CDR2 (germline): GTSNPN, SVGIG (reference sequence). This CDR3 is 12 amino acids long. The CDR3 DNA follows: TGTGCCGGGGCAGAGTCGACTGAAAAACTGTTTTTT. Translated, it gives CAGAESTEKLFF.

This clone was recorded only once. V is TRBV28 and J is TRBJ2-4, with D perhaps TRBD2 (5 bases). V was trimmed by 1 base and J by 6 bases, leaving 13 bases between them. CDR3 length: 15 residues. Looked up from germline, CDR1 is MDHEN and CDR2 is SYDVKM. The CDR3 reads CASSLSPGVPNIQYF. As DNA, the CDR3 is TGTGCCAGCAGTTTATCCCCCGGGGTACCAAACATTCAGTACTTC.

The gene calls are TRBV5-1 and TRBJ2-5; TRBD1 matches 9 bases. V dropped 3 bases and J dropped 5; count of bases not matched to a gene: 5. In germline, CDR1 is SGHRS, CDR2 YFSETQ. This CDR3 contains 14 residues. CDR3 sequence reads: CASSWGQGGETQYF. The DNA for the CDR3 is TGCGCCAGCAGCTGGGGACAGGGCGGGGAGACCCAGTACTTC.

This chain joins TRBV7-6 and TRBJ2-5; 10 nucleotides align to TRBD1. Looked up from germline, CDR1 is SGHVS and CDR2 is FNYEAQ. After removal of 5 bases from V and 3 bases from J, the junction contained 9 bases not matched to a gene. This CDR3 region has 16 residues. The CDR3 nucleotides are TGTGCCAGCAGCGCCTTCGGGACAGGGGTTGAAGAGACCCAGTACTTC. Protein sequence: CASSAFGTGVEETQYF.

The rearrangement links TRBV7-9 to TRBJ1-1; tentatively, D is TRBD1 (5 bases). Trimming removed 6 bases from V and 1 base from J, with 21 bases in between. Germline V lookup: CDR1 SEHNR, CDR2 FQNEAQ (reference sequence). This CDR3 is 17 amino acids long. The CDR3: CASRLRGAGIRNTEAFF. DNA of the CDR3: TGTGCCAGCAGATTAAGAGGGGCCGGGATCAGGAACACTGAAGCTTTCTTT.

V gene TRBV28 combines with J gene TRBJ1-6; no clear D gene. The CDR3 extends over 13 amino acids. Trimming took 3 bases from V and 4 from J, leaving 4 bases between them. CDR1 and CDR2 from the germline V gene are MDHEN and SYDVKM. This CDR3 is CASSLPYNSPLHF. CDR3 in DNA: TGTGCCAGCAGTTTGCCTTATAATTCACCCCTCCACTTT.

In the case of this clone: Other DNA sequences from this sample encode an identical CDR3 as well. The rearrangement uses TRBV28 and TRBJ1-1; D is unresolved. V lost 6 bases and J 0 bases, leaving 8 bases between the germline ends. The CDR3 runs 13 residues. CDR1 MDHEN and CDR2 SYDVKM come from the germline V gene. DNA of the CDR3: TGTGCCAGCAGCCTCAGACTGAACACTGAAGCTTTCTTT. Translated, it gives CASSLRLNTEAFF.

The CDR3 loop reads CASSAQGARTEAFF. The CDR3 DNA sequence: TGTGCCAGCAGCGCTCAGGGGGCTCGAACTGAAGCTTTCTTT. The chain couples TRBV11-2 to TRBJ1-1, with 8 bases fitting TRBD1. Germline-derived CDR1 and CDR2 are SGHAT and FQNNGV. The CDR3 consists of 14 residues. The V and J ends lost 5 bases and 5 bases, in that order; junction bases with no gene match: 7.